The next 2 T cell receptor beta chains were all read from a single sample in a study of T cell responses to AZD1222 COVID-19 vaccine. Assay used: immunoSEQ multiplex PCR; TCRdb lists only in-frame clones, some missing. The data show around 100,000 clones, around nine tenths seen once. This sample comprised peripheral blood, obtained on day 0 of AZD1222 vaccination. Every receptor here comes from an adult in good health.

This clone has more than one count but fewer than ten. V is TRBV3-1 (or the pseudogene TRBV3-2) and J is TRBJ1-2, with 7 bases lining up with TRBD1. V lost 6 bases to trimming and J lost 4 bases; unmatched junction nucleotides: 8. The CDR3 spans 14 residues. Germline-derived CDR1 and CDR2 are LGHDT and YNNKEL (reference sequence). The CDR3 DNA sequence: TGTGCCAGCAGTCCCGACAGGGTCGGCTATGGCTACACCTTC. Residues: CASSPDRVGYGYTF.

CDR3 loop: CATSEPSGRAWNEQFF. The CDR3 region has the DNA TGTGCCACCAGTGAGCCCAGCGGGAGGGCCTGGAATGAGCAGTTCTTC. The chain recombines TRBV24-1 with TRBJ2-1; 10 nucleotides line up with TRBD2. Trimming cost V 4 bases and J 7 bases; bases outside gene matches: 9. CDR1 is KGHDR, CDR2 SFDVKD, per germline. The CDR3 has 16 residues.